Following are 15 T cell receptor beta chains from one sample sequenced in a study of regulatory T cells in long-lasting Graves disease. Construction of TCR beta libraries relied on iRepertoire HTBI primers and on Arm-PCR targeting CDR3 regions. TCRdb reanalysed the multiplex PCR reads using MiXCR and keeps one entry per CDR3 protein. The sample carries a few hundred thousand distinct CDR3 sequences, 14% recorded once. This sample's time point: newly diagnosed GD, antithyroid drugs for less than 3 months. There was RNA extracted from PBMCs, and the TCR library was made from it. These data were also reused for a study on T cells in Graves' hyperthyroidism and ophthalmopathy.

The sequencing here drew on peripheral blood mononuclear cells (PBMCs), taken at new diagnosis, from a patient treated with antithyroid drugs. The source is a woman in her forties or fifties with Graves disease.

This clonotype occurred many times. The chain joins TRBV28 to TRBJ2-1, with 14 bases matching TRBD2. The trim removed 2 bases at V and 3 bases at J, leaving 3 bases unmatched. Germline CDR1 and CDR2: MDHEN and SYDVKM. CDR3 length: 17 residues. The CDR3, as DNA: TGTGCCAGCAGTTTACCGACTAGCGGGAGGGACTACAATGAGCAGTTCTTC. Amino acid sequence: CASSLPTSGRDYNEQFF.

This clonotype was found many times. The V gene is TRBV7-7, the J gene TRBJ2-2; 7 bases map to TRBD1. This CDR3 region has 13 residues. Germline V gene data show CDR1 as SSHAT and CDR2 as FNYEAQ (reference sequence). V trimming: 5 bases; J trimming: 6 bases; junction bases outside the gene matches: 3. This CDR3 is CASSSQGAGELFF. The CDR3 region has the DNA TGTGCCAGCAGCAGCCAGGGGGCCGGGGAGCTGTTTTTT.

The V call is TRBV19, the J call TRBJ2-1; 14 bases align to TRBD2. CDR1 LNHDA and CDR2 SQIVND come from the germline V gene (reference sequence). CDR3 length: 16 residues. V lost 6 bases to trimming and J lost 0 bases; unmatched junction nucleotides: 1. The CDR3 DNA reads TGTGCCAGTAGAGGGACTAGCGGGAGCTCCTACAATGAGCAGTTCTTC. Its translation is CASRGTSGSSYNEQFF.

The sample holds a few counts of this clonotype. The chain combines TRBV29-1 with TRBJ1-5; a possible D gene is TRBD1 (5 bases). Germline CDR1 and CDR2: SQVTM and ANQGSEA. This CDR3 spans 13 amino acids. Deletions cut 7 bases from V and 5 bases from J, with 15 bases between. The CDR3 sequence is CSAGPGTDQPQHF. The DNA of the CDR3 is TGCAGCGCCGGGCCAGGGACTGATCAGCCCCAGCATTTT.

This clonotype has more than one count but fewer than ten. The J gene is TRBJ2-5, the V gene TRBV5-1; possibly TRBD2 for D (6 bases). Trimming cost V 0 bases and J 0 bases, with 6 bases left between them. Germline CDR1 is SGHRS and CDR2 is YFSETQ. This CDR3 is 14 amino acids long. The CDR3 loop reads CASSLAGDQETQYF. In DNA, the CDR3 is TGCGCCAGCAGCTTGGCGGGAGACCAAGAGACCCAGTACTTC.

The genes are TRBV5-1 and TRBJ2-1, with D possibly being TRBD1 (5 bases). Looked up from germline, CDR1 is SGHRS and CDR2 is YFSETQ. The CDR3 length is 11 residues. V lost 2 bases to trimming and J lost 11 bases, with 8 bases between them. The CDR3 protein is CASSLRQKQFF. CDR3 coding DNA: TGCGCCAGCAGCTTAAGACAGAAGCAGTTCTTC.

Note on this clonotype: A much larger clone lies a single base off, so this may be a read error. Since the CDR3 does not end with the conserved phenylalanine or tryptophan, this likely comes from a read error. The chain joins TRBV28 to TRBJ2-3; TRBD1 matches at 8 bases. After removal of 5 bases from V and 4 bases from J, the junction contained 14 bases not matched to a gene. The CDR3 runs to 17 residues. Germline CDR1 reads MDHEN; CDR2 reads SYDVKM. CDR3: CASSRPTPGQDSDTQYY. CDR3 nucleotide sequence: TGTGCCAGCAGTCGCCCCACTCCGGGACAGGATTCAGATACGCAGTATTAT.

The rearrangement links TRBV29-1 to TRBJ1-2; the D gene is possibly TRBD1 (6 bases). This CDR3 is 13 amino acids long. CDR1 is SQVTM and CDR2 is ANQGSEA in the germline V gene. The V gene lost 4 bases and the J gene lost 5 bases, with 14 bases spanning the gap. The CDR3 coding sequence is TGCAGCGTTGGTCCCGGGGGCTATTATGGCTACACCTTC. It codes for CSVGPGGYYGYTF. The full variable domain, with the rest looked up from reference TRBV29-1 and TRBJ1-2, is SAVISQKPSRDICQRGTSLTIQCQVDSQVTMMFWYRQQPGQSLTLIATANQGSEATYESGFVIDKFPISRPNLTFSTLTVSNMSPEDSSIYLCSVGPGGYYGYTFGSGTRLTVV.

The chain recombines TRBV13 with TRBJ1-1, with 7 bases fitting TRBD1. Germline V CDR1 and CDR2: PRHDT, FYEKMQ (reference sequence). The CDR3 totals 14 residues. V shed 1 base, J shed 4 bases, and the junction held 3 bases outside the gene matches. CDR3 DNA sequence: TGTGCCAGCAGCTTAGTACAGGGGACCACTGAAGCTTTCTTT. It is translated as CASSLVQGTTEAFF.

This clonotype was counted many times. The chain couples TRBV6-1 to TRBJ2-1, with 12 bases fitting TRBD2. V gave up 4 bases and J gave up 7 bases; unmatched junction bases: 5. CDR1 MNHNS and CDR2 SASEGT come from the germline V gene. The CDR3 extends over 15 amino acids. CDR3 protein: CASSGLAGVRNEQFF. CDR3 coding DNA: TGTGCCAGCAGTGGACTAGCGGGAGTTCGGAATGAGCAGTTCTTC.

This sequence joins TRBV7-3 and TRBJ1-1; a weak D match, TRBD1 (5 bases). V was trimmed by 1 base and J by 1 base, leaving 10 bases between them. In germline, CDR1 is SGHTA, CDR2 FQGTGA. This CDR3 spans 15 amino acids. The CDR3 protein is CASSLRGDQNTEAFF. CDR3 DNA sequence: TGTGCCAGCAGCTTAAGGGGGGACCAGAACACTGAAGCTTTCTTT.

As to this clonotype: One end of the junction is discordant with germline, which a read error may explain. The chain carries TRBV5-1 and TRBJ1-2, with 8 nucleotides matching TRBD1. CDR1 is SGHRS, CDR2 YFSETQ, per germline. This CDR3 is 13 amino acids long. CDR3 DNA sequence: TGCGCCAGCAGCTTTGACAGGGGAGATGGCTACGCCTTC. Its protein product is CASSFDRGDGYAF.

This clonotype was recorded at least ten times. This rearrangement joins TRBV10-3 to TRBJ2-5; the match to TRBD2 covers 14 bases. Germline CDR1 and CDR2: ENHRY and SYGVKD. With 6 bases clipped from V and 4 bases from J, the junction kept 10 bases outside the gene matches. The CDR3 has 17 residues. This CDR3 reads CAIRGTSGSERGETQYF. CDR3 in DNA: TGTGCCATCAGGGGGACTAGCGGGAGCGAGAGGGGAGAGACCCAGTACTTC.

This clonotype was counted many times. The CDR3 sequence is CASLLNNEQFF. The DNA of the CDR3 is TGTGCCAGCCTGCTCAACAATGAGCAGTTCTTC. This chain connects TRBV11-2 to TRBJ2-1; D not certain. The CDR3 runs to 11 residues. Germline loops: CDR1 SGHAT, CDR2 FQNNGV. The germline V and J ends were trimmed by 8 bases and 5 bases, with 7 bases remaining between them. Full variable domain (remainder filled in from reference TRBV11-2 and TRBJ2-1): EAGVAQSPRYKIIEKRQSVAFWCNPISGHATLYWYQQILGQGPKLLIQFQNNGVVDDSQLPKDRFSAERLKGVDSTLKIQPAKLEDSAVYLCASLLNNEQFFGPGTRLTVL.

This clonotype has ten or more counts. This chain uses TRBV11-2 with TRBJ1-2; 7 bases are a match to TRBD1. The ends lost 2 bases at V and 4 bases at J; junction bases unmatched: 7. The CDR3 covers 15 residues. From germline, CDR1 is SGHAT and CDR2 FQNNGV. The DNA for the CDR3 is TGTGCCAGCAGCTTAAGCCGTCGGACAGGCTATGGCTACACCTTC. As protein: CASSLSRRTGYGYTF.